The clone carrying this TCR beta chain was counted many times. The target antigen is unknown. The data originate from a study of T cells in Graves' hyperthyroidism and ophthalmopathy. Overall study results and limits: By a 13 V-J model, ophthalmopathy was set apart from stable hyperthyroidism.

Germline V gene lookup returns CDR1 SGHRS and CDR2 YFSETQ. CDR3 length: 16 residues. Trimming cost V 4 bases and J 0 bases; bases outside gene matches: 8. Those patients with uncontrolled infection, other autoimmune disease, pregnancy or lactation were excluded. TCR beta CDR3 regions were amplified from RNA transcripts. The study used the HTBI primer set for a first-round RT-PCR of the TCR CDR3. Using its own MiXCR run on the multiplex PCR reads, TCRdb lists one record per CDR3 protein. The sample includes hundreds of thousands of distinct CDR3 sequences, roughly 15% seen only once; the top ten take 28%.

V is TRBV5-1 and J is TRBJ2-7; TRBD1 matches at 9 bases. Sequencing used blood. The clonotype originates from a young woman with Graves' ophthalmopathy. Written as DNA, the CDR3 is TGCGCCAGCAGCCTAATGACAGGGGGGAGCTCCTACGAGCAGTACTTC. Translated: CASSLMTGGSSYEQYF.